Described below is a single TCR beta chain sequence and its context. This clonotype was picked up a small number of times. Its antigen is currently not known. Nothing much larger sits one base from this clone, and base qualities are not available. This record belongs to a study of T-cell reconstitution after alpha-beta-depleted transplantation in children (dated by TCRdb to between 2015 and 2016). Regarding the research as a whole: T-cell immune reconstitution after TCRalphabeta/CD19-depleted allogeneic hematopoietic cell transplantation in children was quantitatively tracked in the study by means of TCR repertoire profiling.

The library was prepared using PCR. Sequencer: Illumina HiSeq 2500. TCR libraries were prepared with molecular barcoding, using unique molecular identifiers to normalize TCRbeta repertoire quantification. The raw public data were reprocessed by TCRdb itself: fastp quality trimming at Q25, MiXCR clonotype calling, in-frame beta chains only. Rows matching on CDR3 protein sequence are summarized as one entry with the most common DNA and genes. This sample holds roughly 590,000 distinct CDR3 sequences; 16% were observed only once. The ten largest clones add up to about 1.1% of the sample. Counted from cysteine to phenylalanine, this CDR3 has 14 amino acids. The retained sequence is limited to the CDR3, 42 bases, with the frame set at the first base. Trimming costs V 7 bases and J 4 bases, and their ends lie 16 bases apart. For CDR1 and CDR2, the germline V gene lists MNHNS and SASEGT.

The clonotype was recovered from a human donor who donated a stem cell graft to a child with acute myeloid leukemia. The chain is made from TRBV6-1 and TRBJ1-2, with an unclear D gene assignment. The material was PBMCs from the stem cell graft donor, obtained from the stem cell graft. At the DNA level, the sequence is TGTGCCAGCACCTCCGGGGATTCGGTCTATGGCTACACCTTC. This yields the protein CASTSGDSVYGYTF.